What follows are 7 T cell receptor beta chains derived from one specimen sequenced in a study of T cells in Graves' hyperthyroidism and ophthalmopathy (dated by TCRdb to about 2019). Libraries were made using multiplex PCR. Instrument on record: Illumina HiSeq 2000. The TCR beta CDR3 regions were amplified from RNA transcripts. A first-round RT-PCR of the TCR CDR3 used the HTBI primer set with the Qiagen OneStep RT-PCR kit. TCRdb reran the public reads through fastp at Q25 and MiXCR, keeping productive beta chains. Each CDR3 protein appears once, grouped with its most common genes and DNA. Recorded for this sample are 500,000 or so distinct CDR3 sequences; more than 15% of them occurred a single time. The top ten constitute roughly a sixth of the sample. Sequencing used blood. These receptors originate from a woman aged 18-29 years with Graves' ophthalmopathy.

This clonotype was seen many times. The chain couples TRBV11-2 to TRBJ2-7; no definite D call. Trimming left V 2 bases short and J 3 bases short, with 8 bases between. The CDR3 has 13 amino acids. CDR1 and CDR2 from the germline V gene are SGHAT and FQNNGV. The CDR3 sequence is CASSLWNGYEQYF. The CDR3 DNA reads as TGTGCCAGCAGCTTATGGAACGGCTACGAGCAGTACTTC.

This clonotype has just a few counts. This chain joins TRBV7-9 and TRBJ2-3; D may be TRBD1 (6 bases). V was shortened by 7 bases and J by 14 bases, with 19 bases between the two germline ends. Germline CDR1 SEHNR, CDR2 FQNEAQ (reference sequence). CDR3 length: 12 residues. In nucleotides, the CDR3 is TGTGCCAGCACCGTCCTGAGGGGGAGTCCGTATTTT. Its translation is CASTVLRGSPYF.

About this clonotype: A read error is possible here, since a much larger clone lies one base away. The V gene is TRBV30, the J gene TRBJ2-3, with D unclear. Germline V gene data show CDR1 as GTSNPN and CDR2 as SVGIG (reference sequence). This CDR3 contains 11 residues. CDR3 in DNA: TGTGTCTGGCTCCTAGGAGATACGCAGTATTTT. Translating gives CVWLLGDTQYF.

This clonotype was seen more than once but under ten times. CDR3 sequence: CASSLLNGASSYNEQFF. The CDR3 nucleotides read TGTGCCAGCTCACTGTTAAACGGCGCCAGCTCCTACAATGAGCAGTTCTTC. The chain joins TRBV18 to TRBJ2-1; D remains unclear. This CDR3 region has 17 residues. Between the trimmed V and J ends, which lost 4 bases and 0 bases, there was a span of 16 bases. Germline V gives CDR1 KGHSH, CDR2 LQKENI.

The chain couples TRBV29-1 to TRBJ2-7; no definite D call. The V and J ends lost 4 bases and 0 bases respectively, with 10 bases between them. The CDR3 runs 13 residues. Germline assignment: CDR1 SQVTM and CDR2 ANQGSEA. CDR3: CSVGTESSYEQYF. CDR3 DNA: TGCAGCGTTGGGACGGAGAGCTCCTACGAGCAGTACTTC.

This clonotype was observed a handful of times. V and J are TRBV19 and TRBJ2-3, with 11 bases that match TRBD1. CDR1 and CDR2 (germline): LNHDA, SQIVND (reference sequence). This CDR3 is 16 amino acids long. V was pared by 3 bases and J by 3 bases, with 5 bases of the junction left unmatched. The CDR3 DNA reads as TGTGCCAGTAGTATCTGGACAGGGGGCAAGACAGATACGCAGTATTTT. This codes for CASSIWTGGKTDTQYF.

This rearrangement joins TRBV20-1 to TRBJ1-2; no clear D gene. Germline V CDR1 and CDR2: DFQATT, SNEGSKA (reference sequence). V lost 2 bases and J lost 8, with 12 bases in between. The CDR3 extends over 12 amino acids. CDR3 nucleotide sequence: TGCAGTGCTAGACAGACACGTTACGGCTACACCTTC. Amino acid sequence: CSARQTRYGYTF.